This T cell receptor (beta chain) is from a study of Graves' ophthalmopathy and Graves' hyperthyroidism. V lost 5 bases and J 3 bases, leaving 16 bases between the germline ends. The CDR3 consists of 15 residues. Germline-derived CDR1 and CDR2 are SGHTA and FQGNSA. Researchers took RNA transcripts and amplified TCR beta CDR3 regions from them. An opening RT-PCR round employed HTBI primers and preceded a second-round multiplex PCR. TCRdb used MiXCR to reprocess the multiplex PCR reads, holding one entry per CDR3 protein. The sample contains approximately 640,000 distinct CDR3 sequences, 35% to 45% of which appear only once.

The TCR sequence derives from an adult man with Graves' ophthalmopathy. V and J are TRBV7-2 and TRBJ2-5; unclear D gene. Sequenced sample: peripheral blood. CDR3 sequence: CASSLYRIVEETQYF. The CDR3 bases are TGTGCCAGCAGCCTCTACAGAATCGTGGAAGAGACCCAGTACTTC.